This T cell receptor (beta chain) was identified in a study of blood T cell repertoires in COVID-19. Generated by immunoSEQ multiplex PCR, the TCRdb table keeps only in-frame clones and is missing some. The sample holds approximately 250,000 clones, roughly 84% seen once. This CDR3 contains 17 residues. CDR1 and CDR2 (germline): MGHRA, YSYEKL. The junction had 16 bases not matched to a gene; V was cut back by 5 bases and J by 5 bases. This TCR derives from a human donor in a cohort sampled during active COVID-19. The chain is built from TRBV4-1 and TRBJ2-7; 9 nucleotides align to TRBD1. The sample comprised peripheral blood. Written as DNA, the CDR3 is TGCGCCAGCAGCACCCGCTCTACCGGGACAGGGAATAACGAGCAGTACTTC. Amino acids: CASSTRSTGTGNNEQYF.